These 25 T cell receptor beta chains originate from one sample sequenced in a study of blood T cell repertoires in COVID-19. The protocol was immunoSEQ multiplex PCR, while the TCRdb copy is restricted to in-frame clones and leaves out a portion. The profile shows 200,000 to 250,000 clones, roughly 80% of them singletons. Sequenced input: PBMCs or T cells enriched from blood (not recorded which). Every receptor here comes from a woman aged 45-65 years who had been exposed to COVID-19.

J is TRBJ1-2 and V is TRBV10-3; D ambiguous. The CDR3 sequence is 11 residues long. The V gene lost 10 bases and the J gene lost 7 bases, with 13 bases spanning the gap. Germline assignment: CDR1 ENHRY and CDR2 SYGVKD. CDR3 nucleotides: TGTGCCACCCAATACTCGGGTGGCTACACCTTC. It codes for CATQYSGGYTF.

The rearrangement links TRBV6-1 to TRBJ1-1; 9 bases match TRBD1. The V segment lost 4 bases and the J segment 6 bases; nucleotides outside the gene matches: 12. CDR1 and CDR2 from the germline V gene are MNHNS and SASEGT. This CDR3 contains 16 residues. The CDR3 nucleotides read TGTGCCAGCAGTGCCTTACTGGGACAGGGAAACTCTGAAGCTTTCTTT. Protein: CASSALLGQGNSEAFF.

The J gene is TRBJ1-1, the V gene TRBV3-1 (or the pseudogene TRBV3-2); no definite D call. Per germline, CDR1 LGHDT and CDR2 YNNKEL (reference sequence). Trimming took 7 bases from V and 0 from J, leaving 12 bases between them. This CDR3 spans 14 amino acids. The CDR3 DNA follows: TGTGCCAGCACTCCATCGGTAGTGAACACTGAAGCTTTCTTT. Residues: CASTPSVVNTEAFF.

This chain links TRBV19 with TRBJ1-5, with D perhaps matching TRBD1 (6 bases). The CDR3 sequence is 16 residues long. Germline values: CDR1 LNHDA, CDR2 SQIVND (reference sequence). V gave up 7 bases and J gave up 7 bases, with 23 bases separating them. The CDR3 loop is CASTPHANRDHQPQHF. CDR3 nucleotide sequence: TGTGCCAGTACCCCGCACGCAAACAGGGACCACCAGCCCCAGCATTTT.

The rearrangement links TRBV3-1 (or the pseudogene TRBV3-2) to TRBJ1-1, with 9 bases lining up with TRBD1. After removal of 1 base from V and 1 base from J, the junction contained 4 bases not matched to a gene. This CDR3 is built from 16 residues. Germline CDR1 and CDR2: LGHDT and YNNKEL (reference sequence). CDR3 coding DNA: TGTGCCAGCAGCCAAGGACAGGGGGTAGCGAACACTGAAGCTTTCTTT. This gives the protein CASSQGQGVANTEAFF.

The chain is built from TRBV3-1 (or the pseudogene TRBV3-2) and TRBJ2-5, with 8 bases that match TRBD2. The CDR3 length is 16 residues. Germline CDR1 and CDR2: LGHDT and YNNKEL (reference sequence). After removal of 1 base from V and 2 bases from J, the junction contained 6 bases not matched to a gene. The CDR3 protein is CASSQGLAGLQETQYF. As DNA, the CDR3 is TGTGCCAGCAGCCAAGGGCTAGCGGGCTTACAAGAGACCCAGTACTTC.

This sequence joins TRBV6-2 or TRBV6-3 and TRBJ2-5; 14 bases are a match to TRBD2. The germline gives CDR1 MNHEY, CDR2 SVGEGT. The CDR3 has 16 residues. Germline trimming cut 0 bases from V and 6 bases from J; bases unmatched to any gene: 3. The chain's CDR3 is CASSYSTSGGAKTQYF. CDR3 nucleotides: TGTGCCAGCAGTTACTCGACTAGCGGGGGGGCGAAGACCCAGTACTTC.

The chain combines TRBV5-6 with TRBJ2-5; D gene uncertain. CDR3 length: 13 residues. Looked up from germline, CDR1 is SGHDT and CDR2 is YYEEEE. Trimming took 2 bases from V and 2 from J, leaving 7 bases between them. The CDR3: CASSFPLQETQYF. The CDR3 DNA reads TGTGCCAGCAGCTTCCCACTACAAGAGACCCAGTACTTC.

The rearrangement uses TRBV11-2 and TRBJ2-2; weak D call: TRBD1 (6 bases). Looked up from germline, CDR1 is SGHAT and CDR2 is FQNNGV. The CDR3 is made up of 15 amino acids. V was cut by 2 bases and J by 4 bases, with 11 bases left in between. The DNA of the CDR3 is TGTGCCAGCAGCTTATCGCCGGACAGCACCGGGGAGCTGTTTTTT. Translating gives CASSLSPDSTGELFF.

The chain employs TRBV9 and TRBJ2-5; 8 bases line up with TRBD2. The CDR3 runs 15 residues. Germline CDR1 reads SGDLS; CDR2 reads YYNGEE. V was pared by 0 bases and J by 5 bases, with 6 bases of the junction left unmatched. CDR3 residues: CASSVVAGGRETQYF. CDR3 DNA: TGTGCCAGCAGCGTAGTTGCGGGGGGCCGGGAGACCCAGTACTTC.

This chain links TRBV12-3 or TRBV12-4 with TRBJ1-1; D perhaps matches TRBD1 (5 bases). The germline V and J ends were trimmed by 10 bases and 11 bases, with 17 bases remaining between them. CDR3 length: 11 amino acids. The CDR3 region has the DNA TGTGCCACCAAGAGAGGGGAGGGCGCTTTCTTT. Translating it yields CATKRGEGAFF.

This chain uses TRBV15 with TRBJ1-2; 7 bases agree with TRBD1. The CDR3 extends over 15 amino acids. Germline V gene lookup returns CDR1 LNHNV and CDR2 YYDKDF (reference sequence). V was pared by 0 bases and J by 8 bases, with 9 bases of the junction left unmatched. The CDR3 region is CATSRDTSTGAGYTF. As DNA, the CDR3 is TGTGCCACCAGCAGAGATACTTCAACAGGGGCCGGCTACACCTTC.

The V call is TRBV5-1, the J call TRBJ2-1; 14 positions match TRBD2. The CDR3 runs to 18 residues. With V trimmed by 2 bases and J by 0 bases, 4 bases remained unmatched. The germline gives CDR1 SGHRS, CDR2 YFSETQ. CDR3 sequence (DNA): TGCGCCAGCAGCTTACGGACTAGCGGGGGGAGCTCCTACAATGAGCAGTTCTTC. Amino acid sequence: CASSLRTSGGSSYNEQFF.

The chain links TRBV10-3 to TRBJ2-3, with TRBD2 matching over 8 bases. Germline V gives CDR1 ENHRY, CDR2 SYGVKD. This CDR3 has 12 residues. The junction had 6 bases not matched to a gene; V was cut back by 10 bases and J by 6 bases. CDR3 DNA: TGTGCCAGCGGGGGGCCAAGGGATACGCAGTATTTT. Translated, it gives CASGGPRDTQYF.

The V gene is TRBV10-3, the J gene TRBJ1-2; 7 bases are a match to TRBD1. The CDR3 runs 14 residues. With V trimmed by 5 bases and J by 2 bases, 5 bases remained unmatched. Germline values: CDR1 ENHRY, CDR2 SYGVKD. This CDR3 is CAISRDSNNYGYTF. In DNA, the CDR3 is TGTGCCATCAGTAGGGACAGCAACAACTATGGCTACACCTTC.

The chain recombines TRBV6-5 with TRBJ2-7; 8 positions match TRBD2. This CDR3 is built from 15 residues. The germline V gene encodes CDR1 MNHEY and CDR2 SVGAGI. V lost 6 bases and J lost 0; bases outside the gene matches: 7. CDR3 coding DNA: TGTGCCAGCAGCCGTACAGGGACTAGCTCCTACGAGCAGTACTTC. Translating it yields CASSRTGTSSYEQYF.

J is TRBJ1-2 and V is TRBV19, with D perhaps matching TRBD1 (6 bases). This CDR3 is built from 19 residues. CDR1 is LNHDA, CDR2 SQIVND, per germline (reference sequence). V was cut by 3 bases and J by 4 bases, with 27 bases left in between. The CDR3 here is CASSIRGAGGGPIGYGYTF. The CDR3, as DNA: TGTGCCAGTAGTATCCGAGGAGCGGGGGGCGGACCCATAGGCTATGGCTACACCTTC.

The rearrangement joins TRBV6-5 to TRBJ1-4; no reliable D call. The CDR3 runs 13 residues. The germline CDR1 and CDR2 sequences are MNHEY and SVGAGI. V lost 7 bases, J lost 4 bases, and 10 bases lay in between. The CDR3 DNA sequence: TGTGCCAGCACCCCCCGAGGTAATGAAAAACTGTTTTTT. The encoded protein is CASTPRGNEKLFF.

The gene calls are TRBV7-8 and TRBJ1-1; D is perhaps TRBD1 (5 bases). The CDR3 runs 16 residues. The germline V gene encodes CDR1 SGHVS and CDR2 FQNEAQ. The V and J ends lost 2 bases and 1 base respectively, with 14 bases between them. CDR3 sequence reads: CASSLIWGTSNTEAFF. In nucleotides, the CDR3 is TGTGCCAGCAGCTTAATCTGGGGGACTTCGAACACTGAAGCTTTCTTT. The complete variable domain, with remaining parts taken from reference TRBV7-8 and TRBJ1-1, reads GAGVSQSPRYKVAKRGQDVALRCDPISGHVSLFWYQQALGQGPEFLTYFQNEAQLDKSGLPSDRFFAERPEGSVSTLKIQRTQQEDSAVYLCASSLIWGTSNTEAFFGQGTRLTVV.

V usage is TRBV6-2 or TRBV6-3 and J usage is TRBJ1-5; a possible D gene is TRBD1 (6 bases). The length of the CDR3 is 15 residues. Germline V gene sequence: CDR1 MNHEY, CDR2 SVGEGT. V lost 5 bases and J 7 bases, leaving 18 bases between the germline ends. The CDR3 nucleotides read TGTGCCAGCAGTGAGGAGCGGGGGGGCCGACAGCCCCAGCATTTT. Translation: CASSEERGGRQPQHF.

The chain recombines TRBV18 with TRBJ2-1; the match to TRBD1 covers 10 bases. V shed 2 bases, J shed 7 bases, and the junction held 11 bases outside the gene matches. CDR1 and CDR2 from the germline V gene are KGHSH and LQKENI. The CDR3 is 17 residues long. The CDR3, as DNA: TGTGCCAGCTCACCAGGGGTCGGGACAGGGGTGAGGAATGAGCAGTTCTTC. It translates to CASSPGVGTGVRNEQFF.

Details on this clone: The sample has other DNA sequences that encode this CDR3 too. The chain combines TRBV9 with TRBJ1-1, with no clear D. The CDR3 is 13 residues long. CDR1 SGDLS and CDR2 YYNGEE come from the germline V gene. Trimming stripped 4 bases from V and 4 bases from J, with 11 bases between. The CDR3 region is CASSPPIGTEAFF. CDR3 DNA sequence: TGTGCCAGCAGCCCCCCGATCGGCACTGAAGCTTTCTTT.

J is TRBJ1-4 and V is TRBV7-6, with 9 bases matching TRBD1. Germline CDR1 and CDR2: SGHVS and FNYEAQ. The CDR3 is made up of 15 amino acids. V shed 5 bases, J shed 5 bases, and the junction held 6 bases outside the gene matches. Here the CDR3 reads CASSPGQGPNEKLFF. The CDR3 bases are TGTGCCAGCAGCCCGGGACAGGGCCCGAATGAAAAACTGTTTTTT.

V and J are TRBV27 and TRBJ1-4; 12 nucleotides line up with TRBD1. The germline CDR1 and CDR2 sequences are MNHEY and SMNVEV (reference sequence). The J segment lost 9 bases and the V segment lost 8 bases, leaving 4 bases of the junction unmatched. This CDR3 is built from 13 residues. CDR3 nucleotides: TGTGCCAGCGGACGGGACAGGGGGCAAAAACTGTTTTTT. This encodes CASGRDRGQKLFF.

CDR3 loop: CASRTLGAREAFF. CDR3 in DNA: TGTGCCAGCAGGACACTGGGAGCGCGTGAAGCTTTCTTT. V usage is TRBV28 and J usage is TRBJ1-1; no definite D call. Germline-derived CDR1 and CDR2 are MDHEN and SYDVKM. There are 13 residues in the CDR3. Between the trimmed V and J ends, which lost 6 bases and 7 bases, there was a span of 15 bases. The full variable domain, with the rest looked up from reference TRBV28 and TRBJ1-1, is DVKVTQSSRYLVKRTGEKVFLECVQDMDHENMFWYRQDPGLGLRLIYFSYDVKMKEKGDIPEGYSVSREKKERFSLILESASTNQTSMYLCASRTLGAREAFFGQGTRLTVV.